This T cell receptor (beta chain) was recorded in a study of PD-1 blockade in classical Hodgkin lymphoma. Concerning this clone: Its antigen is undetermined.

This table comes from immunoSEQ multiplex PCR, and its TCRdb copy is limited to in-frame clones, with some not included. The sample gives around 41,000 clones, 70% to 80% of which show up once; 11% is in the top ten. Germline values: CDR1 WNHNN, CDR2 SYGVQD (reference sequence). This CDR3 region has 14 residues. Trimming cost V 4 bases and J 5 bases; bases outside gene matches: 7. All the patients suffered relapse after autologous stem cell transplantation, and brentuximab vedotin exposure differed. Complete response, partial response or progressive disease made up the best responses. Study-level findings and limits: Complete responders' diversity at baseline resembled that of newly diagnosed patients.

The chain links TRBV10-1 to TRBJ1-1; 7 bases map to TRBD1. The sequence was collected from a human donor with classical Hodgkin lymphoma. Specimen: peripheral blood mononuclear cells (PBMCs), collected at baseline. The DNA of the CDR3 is TGCGCCAGCAGTGTCCAGGGGGAAGGGACTGAAGCTTTCTTT. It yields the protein CASSVQGEGTEAFF.